Below, one T cell receptor (beta chain) is given with its context. The data are from a study of blood T cell repertoires in COVID-19. Produced via immunoSEQ multiplex PCR; TCRdb's table is partial and in-frame only. The data contain about 370,000 clones, roughly nine tenths of them singletons. The CDR3 loop spans 17 amino acids. Germline CDR1 SGHDT, CDR2 YYEEEE. V was trimmed by 0 bases and J by 0 bases, leaving 14 bases between them. Sequencing used PBMCs or T cells enriched from blood (not recorded which). The genes are TRBV5-6 and TRBJ2-3; D is ambiguous. This receptor was identified in a man between 18 and 35 years old who had recovered from COVID-19. CDR3 coding DNA: TGTGCCAGCAGCTTGGGGGTGACAATCCTAAGCACAGATACGCAGTATTTT. Translating gives CASSLGVTILSTDTQYF.